This is a list of T cell receptor beta chains from one sample in a study of beta chain features in type 1 diabetes. This table comes from immunoSEQ multiplex PCR, and its TCRdb copy is limited to in-frame clones, with some not included. This sample yields under 900,000 clones, of which about 17% are seen a single time; around 0.02% belongs to the top ten. Sequenced material: naive CD4+ T cells from blood. These receptors came from a woman younger than 30 in good health. CDR3s include the opening cysteine and the closing phenylalanine or tryptophan. The D gene is left open where the match is weak. Some rows have no size entry. The others give once, few or many, or a class for an expanded clone.

TRBD2	-	TRBJ2-3	TRBV18	TGTGCCAGCTCACCATTCGAGGCGGGAGGTTCTAGCACAGATACGCAGTATTTT	CASSPFEAGGSSTDTQYF
TRBD2	few	TRBJ2-2	TRBV5-1	TGCGCCAGCAGCGAAAGTCTAGCGGGAGCCGGGGAGCTGTTTTTT	CASSESLAGAGELFF
-	-	TRBJ2-7	TRBV9	TGTGCCTCCGGAGGTGGCAGTCGATCGGTCTACGAGCAGTACTTC	CASGGGSRSVYEQYF
TRBD2	few	TRBJ2-1	TRBV7-2	TGTGCCAGCAGCTCGAACCGACTAGCGGGAGGGCATGAGCAGTTCTTC	CASSSNRLAGGHEQFF
-	-	TRBJ2-7	TRBV7-2	TGTGCCAGCAGCTTAGCGGGCACCTACGAGCAGTACTTC	CASSLAGTYEQYF
-	few	TRBJ1-2	TRBV18	TGTGCCAGCTCACCAAACGACAGCCCTAACTATGGCTACACCTTC	CASSPNDSPNYGYTF
-	-	TRBJ2-2	TRBV6-6	TGTGCCAGCAGCAGAAGTGGTCAGGGGAGCACCGGGGAGCTGTTTTTT	CASSRSGQGSTGELFF
-	-	TRBJ1-4	TRBV6-9	TGTGCCAGCAGTACTCGGTGGGTGGCTAATGAAAAACTGTTTTTT	CASSTRWVANEKLFF
TRBD2	few	TRBJ2-1	TRBV7-3	TGTGCCAGCAGCCTCGGGCGCGGGAGTCGCAATGAGCAGTTCTTC	CASSLGRGSRNEQFF
TRBD1	-	TRBJ2-2	TRBV9	TGTGCCAGCAGCGCAGGACAGGGGGGCACCGGGGAGCTGTTTTTT	CASSAGQGGTGELFF
TRBD1	-	TRBJ2-3	TRBV6-5	TGTGCCAGCAGTTCGACAGGGTTCCTCGTCCGTACGCAGTATTTT	CASSSTGFLVRTQYF
-	once	TRBJ2-3	TRBV6-1	TGTGCCAGCAGTGTAAAGGGTCGTCGGAGCACAGATACGCAGTATTTT	CASSVKGRRSTDTQYF
TRBD1	few	TRBJ2-6	TRBV27	TGTGCCAGCAGTTTTGGACAGGGGGCGACCGGGGCCAACGTCCTGACTTTC	CASSFGQGATGANVLTF
-	few	TRBJ2-3	TRBV6-6	TGTGCCAGCAGCCCTCGAGGAGCCCTTGGCACAGATACGCAGTATTTT	CASSPRGALGTDTQYF
TRBD1	-	TRBJ2-7	TRBV10-3	TGTGCCATCAGTGATCCCGGGACAGGGAGGAGAGATGAGCAGTACTTC	CAISDPGTGRRDEQYF
-	few	TRBJ1-4	TRBV7-6	TGTGCCAGCGCTGGGCAAGAAAAACTGTTTTTT	CASAGQEKLFF
-	few	TRBJ1-2	TRBV27	TGTGCCAGCAGTTTTTGGGGCAGAGAGAGAACAGATGGCTACACCTTC	CASSFWGRERTDGYTF
TRBD1	few	TRBJ1-2	TRBV19	TGTGCCAGTAATTCAGGGGGCCTCCGTCTCAACTATGGCTACACCTTC	CASNSGGLRLNYGYTF
TRBD2	few	TRBJ2-7	TRBV5-1	TGCGCCAGCAGCTTGGATAGCGGGAGCTTCAACGAGCAGTACTTC	CASSLDSGSFNEQYF
-	few	TRBJ1-3	TRBV6-6	TGTGCCAGCAGTGGGTCTGGAAACACCATATATTTT	CASSGSGNTIYF
TRBD2	-	TRBJ2-5	TRBV7-9	TGTGCCAGCAGCCGATCGGGAGGTCGGACGACGGAGACCCAGTACTTC	CASSRSGGRTTETQYF
-	-	TRBJ2-1	TRBV9	TGTGCCAGCAGTAGAGGGGGAGCCTACAATGAGCAGTTCTTC	CASSRGGAYNEQFF
TRBD1	few	TRBJ1-2	TRBV4-3	TGCGCCAGCAGCCATGATACAGGGGGCAGAGGCTACACCTTC	CASSHDTGGRGYTF
-	-	TRBJ1-1	TRBV28	TGTGCCAGCAGTGGGGGGTACACTGAAGCTTTCTTT	CASSGGYTEAFF